The text below deals with one T cell receptor beta chain. Its cognate antigen has yet to be identified. Nothing much larger sits one base from this clone, and base qualities are not available. The V end loses 2 bases and the J end loses 2 bases, and a stretch of 7 bases separates them. Its CDR3 holds 13 amino acids, cysteine through phenylalanine. This entry keeps only the CDR3 DNA: 39 bases, framed from base 1. Based on the germline V gene (reference sequence), the CDR1 and CDR2 sequences are GTSNPN and SVGIG. Each donor gave one peripheral blood draw, averaging roughly 100 mL, which was collected into heparinised tubes. Using a panel that included CD45RO, CCR7, CD25, CD127, CD95 and CD27, naive, central memory, regulatory and stem cell-like memory CD4+ T cells were sorted on a BD FACSAria II. Every sorted population had a purity above 95%. Right away, PBMCs were isolated by Lymphoprep density gradient centrifugation and were stained directly, with no culture step. So that batch effects would be minimized, each experiment stained and sorted samples in pairs, pairing one healthy donor with one patient.

All of the isolated RNA was reverse transcribed with the High Capacity cDNA Reverse Transcription Kit, so expressed TCRB transcripts were sequenced. Naive, central memory and regulatory T cell samples underwent deep immunoSEQ sequencing, averaging about 3.57 million total reads per sample. Sorted cells were lysed in RLT buffer and RNA was extracted with DNase-treated RNeasy Micro or Mini kits, depending on cell number. Each cell subset was processed on its own to prevent cross-contamination, while patient and healthy donor samples were processed together. The immunoSEQ multiplex PCR was used to amplify TCRB sequences from cDNA, generating 87-bp fragments that spanned the CDR3 region. Sequencing of the amplicons was performed on the Illumina HiSeq platform. The paper's processing steps were these. PCR bias was corrected computationally using synthetic template baselines, and reads within Hamming distance 2 were collapsed, with unmergeable singletons discarded. Reads were aligned against IMGT so that V, D and J genes, CDR3 length and insertions or deletions at six rearrangement sites could be assigned. Clonotype counts were normalized to sorted cell number within each subset before computing true diversity and Gini coefficients with the tcR R package. Repertoire sharing was quantified using the overlap coefficient calculated on TCRB nucleotide sequences. Out-of-frame TCRB sequences from naive cells were analyzed as a proxy for the pre-selection repertoire. The immuneACCESS repertoire file appears here via TCRdb, limited to in-frame rearrangements. These files lack a portion of the clones; in checked studies, under half of the deficit traces to unresolved V genes, and the cause of the others is not known. V, J and clone size derive from that table, while D and trimming were established from the DNA sequence. This sample holds about 700,000 clones; roughly an eighth were observed only once. The biggest ten clones account for less than 0.025% of the sample.

This sample is drawn from a study of beta chain features in type 1 diabetes listed by TCRdb under 2018. With regard to the full study: No differences in mean age, gender distribution, total cell number or subset yield were found between patients and healthy donors. A total of roughly 99 million sorted cells were examined across all samples, and the number of cells per subset was strongly correlated with RNA yield. In the study, TCRB repertoires of sorted circulating CD4+ T cell subsets from recently diagnosed type 1 diabetes patients were compared with those of matched healthy donors. Whereas all 30 or so donors provided naive and central memory subsets, regulatory and stem cell-like memory subsets were isolated from just 8 patients and about 8 healthy donors.

The study at large found these results: Sequencing cDNA rather than genomic DNA could over-represent highly expressing activated cells, although activation and CD3 levels did not differ between groups. Because small numbers of individuals were included in the HLA sub-analyses, any influence of HLA type on TCRB rearrangement was left unresolved. Type 1 diabetes patients showed a moderate but significant shortening of TCRB CDR3 length in all four CD4+ subsets. PCR may preferentially amplify shorter templates, but because patient and control samples were amplified and corrected together, any resulting skew would affect both groups equally. Naive, central memory and regulatory TCRB repertoires appeared to be more alike among patients than among healthy donors. Fewer insertions and more nucleotide deletions at VDJ recombination sites were observed in patients with type 1 diabetes, implying thymic rearrangement abnormalities.

The V and J genes are TRBV30 and TRBJ2-1, with no reliable assignment of the D segment. Input material: naive CD4+ T cells from blood. The cell subset or site label here, explained by the study, means: true naive CD4+ T cells. This sequence originates from a young man with type 1 diabetes. The CDR3 region reads CAWSPGPYNEQFF. At the DNA level, the sequence is TGTGCCTGGAGTCCTGGACCCTACAATGAGCAGTTCTTC.